The TCR beta chain under discussion was sequenced for a study of blood T cell repertoires in COVID-19. At the level of the study: From the United States, Italy and Spain came samples of acute and convalescent COVID-19. The cDNA or gDNA used as material had been derived from T cells, B-cell-depleted T cells, or PBMCs.

Per the original data handling: Amplification of reference gene primers was used by the study to estimate nucleated cell counts. Measured with immunoSEQ multiplex PCR; TCRdb has only the in-frame clones, and not every one. The V and J calls and the clone size are those of that table, but D and trimming were determined from the DNA. The table lists roughly 150,000 clones, 84% of them singletons. This receptor was taken from a woman aged 50 to 60 with acute or convalescent COVID-19. The specimen sequenced was peripheral blood.

Here the CDR3 reads CASSARQMGTGGETLHF. In nucleotides, the CDR3 is TGTGCCAGCAGTGCCCGACAAATGGGGACAGGGGGCGAGACCCTCCACTTT. The chain has TRBV27 and TRBJ1-6, with TRBD1 identical over 12 bases. Per the germline V gene, CDR1 is MNHEY and CDR2 is SMNVEV (reference sequence). The CDR3 is 17 amino acids. The trim removed 5 bases at V and 14 bases at J, leaving 16 bases unmatched.